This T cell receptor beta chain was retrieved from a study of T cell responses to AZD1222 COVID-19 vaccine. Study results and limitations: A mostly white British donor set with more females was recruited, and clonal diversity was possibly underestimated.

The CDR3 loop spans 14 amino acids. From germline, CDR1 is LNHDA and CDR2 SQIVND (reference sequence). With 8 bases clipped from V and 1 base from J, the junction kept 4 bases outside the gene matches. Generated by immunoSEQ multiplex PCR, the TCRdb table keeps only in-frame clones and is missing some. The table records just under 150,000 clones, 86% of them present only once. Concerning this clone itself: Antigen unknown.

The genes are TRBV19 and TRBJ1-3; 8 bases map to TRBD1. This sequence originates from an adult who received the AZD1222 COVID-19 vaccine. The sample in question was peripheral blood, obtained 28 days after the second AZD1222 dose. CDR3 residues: CASSGTGSGNTIYF. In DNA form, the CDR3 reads TGTGCCAGTTCCGGGACAGGTTCTGGAAACACCATATATTTT.